In this sample, the clone carrying this TCR beta chain turned up many times. The antigen is undetermined. The sample comes from a study of T cells in Graves' hyperthyroidism and ophthalmopathy. Broader study findings: Blood held most thyroid clonotypes expanded above 0.001 frequency. The model made its ophthalmopathy prediction, and onset followed a median approximately 6 months later.

It was RNA transcripts that yielded the amplified TCR beta CDR3 regions. During a first-round RT-PCR of the TCR CDR3, the HTBI primer set was used. Using its own MiXCR run on the multiplex PCR reads, TCRdb lists one record per CDR3 protein. The sample includes hundreds of thousands of distinct CDR3 sequences, 11% to 15% seen only once; the top ten take 9.5% to 13%. Germline loops: CDR1 SGHTA, CDR2 FQGTGA. J lost 5 bases, V lost 5 bases, and 8 bases had no gene match. This CDR3 contains 15 residues. The sequencing sample was made of blood. This chain links TRBV7-3 with TRBJ2-1, with 8 bases fitting TRBD2. This TCR was recovered from a woman aged 18-29 years with Graves' hyperthyroidism. This CDR3 is CASSPNSGKDNEQFF. CDR3 sequence (DNA): TGTGCCAGCAGCCCTAATAGCGGGAAAGACAATGAGCAGTTCTTC.